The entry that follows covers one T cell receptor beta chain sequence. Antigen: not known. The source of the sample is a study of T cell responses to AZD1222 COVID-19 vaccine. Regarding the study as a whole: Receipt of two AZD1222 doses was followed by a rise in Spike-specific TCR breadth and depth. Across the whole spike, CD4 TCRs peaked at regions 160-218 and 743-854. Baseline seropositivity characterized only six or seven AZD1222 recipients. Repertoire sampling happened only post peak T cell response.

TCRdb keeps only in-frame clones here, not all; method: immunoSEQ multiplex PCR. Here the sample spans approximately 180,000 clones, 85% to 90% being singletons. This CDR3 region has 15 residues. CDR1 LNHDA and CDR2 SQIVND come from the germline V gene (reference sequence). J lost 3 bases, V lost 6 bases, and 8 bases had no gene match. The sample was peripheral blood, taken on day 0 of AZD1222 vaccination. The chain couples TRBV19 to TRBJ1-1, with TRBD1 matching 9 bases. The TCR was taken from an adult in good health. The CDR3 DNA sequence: TGTGCCAGTAGATCACAGGGGGCAGGGGACACTGAAGCTTTCTTT. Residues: CASRSQGAGDTEAFF.